These T cell receptor beta chains were read from a single sample in a study of neurological immune-mediated disorders. TCRdb independently ran MiXCR on the 5' RACE reads; one entry per CDR3 protein. In the table there are 80,000 to 100,000 distinct CDR3 sequences, around 6% of which are singletons. Sequenced sample: PBMCs. The receptors come from a woman aged 55 to 70 with multiple sclerosis. Both conserved end residues are part of each CDR3. A D gene is named only where the DNA matches it firmly. The listing skips clone size in some rows; elsewhere it reads once, few, many or a size class.

d_call j_call clone_size v_call cdr3_aa cdr3_nt
. TRBJ2-2 few TRBV5-1 CASSPRAGQPNTGELFF TGCGCCAGCAGCCCGAGGGCGGGGCAGCCGAACACCGGGGAGCTGTTTTTT
. TRBJ2-1 many TRBV12-3/TRBV12-4 CASSLAGTYNEQFF TGTGCCAGCAGTTTAGCGGGGACCTACAATGAGCAGTTCTTC
. TRBJ2-2 many TRBV7-9 CARRPSGNTGELFF TGTGCCAGGCGCCCGTCTGGGAACACCGGGGAGCTGTTTTTT
. TRBJ2-6 many TRBV20-1 CSARARAGANVLTF TGCAGTGCTAGAGCCCGGGCTGGGGCCAACGTCCTGACTTTC
TRBD1 TRBJ1-5 many TRBV6-6 CASRDPQGGNQPQHF TGTGCCAGCCGAGACCCACAGGGGGGCAATCAGCCCCAGCATTTT
TRBD1 TRBJ1-6 many TRBV12-3/TRBV12-4 CASSLTGGDSPLHF TGTGCCAGCAGTTTAACAGGGGGGGATTCACCCCTCCACTTT
. TRBJ2-3 many TRBV20-1 CSAFGGYTQYF TGCAGTGCCTTTGGGGGCTATACGCAGTATTTT
TRBD2 TRBJ2-5 . TRBV5-1 CASSLVAGNQETQYF TGCGCCAGCAGTCTGGTAGCGGGGAACCAAGAGACCCAGTACTTC
TRBD2 TRBJ2-7 many TRBV20-1 CKGLKSSYEQYF TGCAAGGGACTAAAAAGCTCCTACGAGCAGTACTTC
TRBD1 TRBJ2-7 many TRBV5-6 CASSFRGFSSYEQYF TGTGCCAGCAGCTTCAGGGGGTTTAGCTCCTACGAGCAGTACTTC
. TRBJ1-2 many TRBV20-1 CSATVQEQDYGYTF TGCAGTGCTACGGTACAGGAACAGGACTATGGCTACACCTTC
. TRBJ1-1 . TRBV29-1 CSVSQTLNTEAFF TGCAGCGTCAGCCAGACCTTGAACACTGAAGCTTTCTTT
. TRBJ1-2 many TRBV7-2 CASRTMVGYTF TGTGCCAGCAGAACGATGGTTGGCTACACCTTC
. TRBJ2-7 few TRBV5-4 CASSGRPAYEQYF TGTGCCAGCAGCGGACGACCCGCTTACGAGCAGTACTTC
. TRBJ2-3 few TRBV12-3/TRBV12-4 CASSFQIQGLLPDTQYF TGTGCCAGCAGTTTCCAAATACAGGGTCTGTTACCAGATACGCAGTATTTT
TRBD1 TRBJ1-5 . TRBV20-1 CSAESDRVGQPQHF TGCAGTGCAGAATCCGACAGGGTAGGGCAGCCCCAGCATTTT
. TRBJ2-1 many TRBV5-6 CASGSWGTYSEQFF TGTGCCAGCGGAAGCTGGGGGACCTACTCCGAGCAGTTCTTC
. TRBJ2-7 many TRBV7-9 CASMGTYSGSYEQYF TGTGCCAGCATGGGGACATACTCGGGGTCGTACGAGCAGTACTTC
. TRBJ2-7 many TRBV27 CASKQPQKAVGEQYF TGTGCCAGCAAACAACCACAGAAGGCTGTGGGCGAGCAGTACTTC
. TRBJ2-2 many TRBV20-1 CSAPGVSNTGELFF TGCAGCGCTCCAGGGGTCTCCAATACCGGGGAGCTGTTTTTT
. TRBJ2-3 many TRBV3-1 CASSQDRGTLSTDTQYF TGTGCCAGCAGCCAAGATCGAGGGACACTAAGCACAGATACGCAGTATTTT
. TRBJ2-5 many TRBV7-9 CASSTRETQYF TGTGCCAGCAGCACCCGAGAGACCCAGTACTTC
. TRBJ2-7 many TRBV6-5 CASRTGIYEQYF TGTGCCAGCAGGACTGGAATCTACGAGCAGTACTTC
TRBD1 TRBJ2-1 many TRBV20-1 CSAWTGLDNEQFF TGCAGTGCCTGGACAGGCTTGGACAATGAGCAGTTCTTC
TRBD1 TRBJ1-5 medium-sized TRBV7-9 CASGTGGNQPQHF TGTGCCAGCGGGACAGGAGGCAATCAGCCCCAGCATTTT
. TRBJ1-6 few TRBV7-9 CASTLTGASSYNSPLHF TGTGCCAGCACACTTACCGGGGCAAGCTCCTATAATTCACCCCTCCACTTT
TRBD1 TRBJ2-3 once TRBV18 CSSSAGTGFTDTQYF TGTTCCAGCTCCGCCGGGACAGGGTTCACAGATACGCAGTATTTT
. TRBJ1-5 many TRBV10-3 CAISEGQSNQPQHF TGTGCCATCAGTGAGGGGCAGAGCAATCAGCCCCAGCATTTT
TRBD2 TRBJ2-3 few TRBV7-2 CASSLASGGGTQYF TGTGCCAGCAGCTTAGCTAGCGGGGGTGGGACGCAGTATTTT
. TRBJ2-1 many TRBV7-2 CASSLDPNSYNEQFF TGTGCCAGCAGCTTAGACCCAAACTCCTACAATGAGCAGTTCTTC
. TRBJ1-1 many TRBV3-1 CASRLWQSNTEAFF TGTGCCAGCAGATTGTGGCAGTCGAACACTGAAGCTTTCTTT
TRBD2 TRBJ2-5 many TRBV11-1 CASSFYGTSARETQYF TGTGCCAGCAGCTTCTACGGGACTAGCGCCAGGGAGACCCAGTACTTC
. TRBJ2-7 many TRBV5-1 CASSEGPYEQYF TGCGCCAGCAGCGAGGGACCCTACGAGCAGTACTTC